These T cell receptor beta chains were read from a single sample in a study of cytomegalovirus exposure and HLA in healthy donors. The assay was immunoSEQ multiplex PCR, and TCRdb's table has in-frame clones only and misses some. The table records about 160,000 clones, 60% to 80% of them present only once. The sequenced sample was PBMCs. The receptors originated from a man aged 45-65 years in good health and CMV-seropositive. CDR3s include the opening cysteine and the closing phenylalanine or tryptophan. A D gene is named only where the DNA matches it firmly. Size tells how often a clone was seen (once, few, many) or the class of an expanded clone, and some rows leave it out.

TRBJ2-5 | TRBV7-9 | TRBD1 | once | TGTGCCAGCAGCTCGACGACAGGGGGCCTGGGGGAGACCCAGTACTTC | CASSSTTGGLGETQYF
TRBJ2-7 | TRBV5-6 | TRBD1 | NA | TGTGCCAGCAGCGCAGGGCCAGGGGGCATGAACGAGCAGTACTTC | CASSAGPGGMNEQYF
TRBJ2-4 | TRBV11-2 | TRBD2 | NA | TGTGCCAGCAGCCCCACTAGCGGGGGGATTCGGAACATTCAGTACTTC | CASSPTSGGIRNIQYF
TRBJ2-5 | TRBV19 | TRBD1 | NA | TGTGCCAGTAGTATCCTCTCCACAGGGGCACCCCTTCAAGAGACCCAGTACTTC | CASSILSTGAPLQETQYF
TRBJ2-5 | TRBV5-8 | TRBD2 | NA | TGTGCCAGTAGACCAAAAGCGGGGGATGAAGAGACCCAGTACTTC | CASRPKAGDEETQYF
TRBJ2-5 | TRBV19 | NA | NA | TGTGCCAGTAGTCACGATGCAGGGCAAGAGACCCAGTACTTC | CASSHDAGQETQYF
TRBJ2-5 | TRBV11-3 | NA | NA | TGTGCCAGCAGCTTAGGTGGGGCGAGGGAGACCCAGTACTTC | CASSLGGARETQYF
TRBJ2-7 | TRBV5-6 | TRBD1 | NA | TGTGCCAGCAGCCGAGGACAGGGCTACGAGCAGTACTTC | CASSRGQGYEQYF
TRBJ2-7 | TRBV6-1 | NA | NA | TGTGCCAGCAGTGCGGCGGCCCACGAGCAGTACTTC | CASSAAAHEQYF
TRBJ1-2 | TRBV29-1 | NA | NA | TGCAGCGTTGAAGGGGCAGGGCGGTATGGCTACACCTTC | CSVEGAGRYGYTF
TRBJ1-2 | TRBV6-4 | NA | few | TGTGCCAGCAGTGCAGGGGCTGGCTACACCTTC | CASSAGAGYTF
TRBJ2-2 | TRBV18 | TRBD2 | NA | TGTGCCAGCTCAACTGGACTAGCGGCCGGAGGGGAGCTGTTTTTT | CASSTGLAAGGELFF
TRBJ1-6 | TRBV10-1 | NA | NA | TGCGCCAGCAGTGAGTCGGCCGAGCGGTCACCCCTCCACTTT | CASSESAERSPLHF
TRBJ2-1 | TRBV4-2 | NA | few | TGTGCCAGCAGCCAAGATGAAGCTACCTACAATGAGCAGTTCTTC | CASSQDEATYNEQFF
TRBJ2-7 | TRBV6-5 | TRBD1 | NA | TGTGCCAGCAGCCCTTCGACAGGGGGGCCCCTCGAGCAGTACTTC | CASSPSTGGPLEQYF
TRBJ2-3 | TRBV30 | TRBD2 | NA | TGTGCCTGGAGCCTAGCGGGGGCCACAGATACGCAGTATTTT | CAWSLAGATDTQYF
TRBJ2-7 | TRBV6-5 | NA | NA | TGTGCCAGCAGTTATTACAGACAGAATTCCTACGAGCAGTACTTC | CASSYYRQNSYEQYF
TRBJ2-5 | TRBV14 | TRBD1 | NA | TGTGCCAGCAGCCCCCTCGGACAGGGCGGTGAGACCCAGTACTTC | CASSPLGQGGETQYF
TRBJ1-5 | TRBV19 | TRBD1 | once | TGTGCCAGTAGTATCTACAGGGGGGGGAGGCCCCAGCATTTT | CASSIYRGGRPQHF
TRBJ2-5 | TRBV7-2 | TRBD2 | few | TGTGCCAGCAGCTTGGGGGGAGGGGAGACCCAGTACTTC | CASSLGGGETQYF
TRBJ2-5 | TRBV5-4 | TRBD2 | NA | TGTGCCAGCAGCCAAGAGCGGGGGGGAGAGACCCAGTACTTC | CASSQERGGETQYF
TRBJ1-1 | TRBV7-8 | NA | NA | TGTGCCAGCAGCCAGGACAGAAGCACTGAAGCTTTCTTT | CASSQDRSTEAFF
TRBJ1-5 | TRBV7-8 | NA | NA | TGTGCCAGCAGCTCAGGCAGGGCCTATCAGCCCCAGCATTTT | CASSSGRAYQPQHF
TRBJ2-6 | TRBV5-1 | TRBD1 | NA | TGCGCCAGCAGCTTGGGACTCAGGGGGTCCGGGGCCAACGTCCTGACTTTC | CASSLGLRGSGANVLTF
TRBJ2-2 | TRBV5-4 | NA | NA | TGTGCCAGCAGCTCGAACAGGGAGCCCACCGGGGAGCTGTTTTTT | CASSSNREPTGELFF
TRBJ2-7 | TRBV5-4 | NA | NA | TGTGCCAGCAGCTCCAGACAGGCCCCCTACGAGCAGTACTTC | CASSSRQAPYEQYF
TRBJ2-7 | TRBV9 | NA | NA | TGTGCCAGCAGCGTGGATCCGGGGTCGACCTACGAGCAGTACTTC | CASSVDPGSTYEQYF
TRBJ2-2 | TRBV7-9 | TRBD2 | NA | TGTGCCAGCAGCCCCTTCGGGGGGGAGATCACCGGGGAGCTGTTTTTT | CASSPFGGEITGELFF
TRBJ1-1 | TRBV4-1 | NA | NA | TGCGCCAGCAGCCAAGATGGGTCAGGGGCCCTGAACACTGAAGCTTTCTTT | CASSQDGSGALNTEAFF
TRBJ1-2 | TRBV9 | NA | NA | TGTGCCAGCAGCGTAAATGGGGCTAGTTACTATGGCTACACCTTC | CASSVNGASYYGYTF
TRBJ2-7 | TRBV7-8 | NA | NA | TGTGCCAGCAGCCCAAGACAGGCCTACGAGCAGTACTTC | CASSPRQAYEQYF
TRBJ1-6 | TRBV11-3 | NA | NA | TGTGCCAGCAGCTCGGACAGTTATTCACCCCTCCACTTT | CASSSDSYSPLHF
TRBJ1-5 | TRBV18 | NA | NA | TGTGCCAGCGCCCGGACAGAAAATCAGCCCCAGCATTTT | CASARTENQPQHF
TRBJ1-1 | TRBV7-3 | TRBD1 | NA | TGTGCCAGCAGCGCGGACAGGGAGACTGAAGCTTTCTTT | CASSADRETEAFF
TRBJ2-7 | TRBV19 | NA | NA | TGTGCCAGCAGTGCTTGGGAGTCCTACGAGCAGTACTTC | CASSAWESYEQYF
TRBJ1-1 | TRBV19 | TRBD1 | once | TGTGCCAGTAGTAAAGGACAGGGGGCTGAAGCTTTCTTT | CASSKGQGAEAFF
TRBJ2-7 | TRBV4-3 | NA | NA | TGCGCCAGCAGCCAAGACATTTTCGGGGGTCCCTACGAGCAGTACTTC | CASSQDIFGGPYEQYF
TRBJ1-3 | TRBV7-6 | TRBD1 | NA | TGTGCCAGCAGCTTAGGGACAGGGTTTGGAAACACCATATATTTT | CASSLGTGFGNTIYF
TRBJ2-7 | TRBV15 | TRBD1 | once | TGTGCCACCGGCCGGGACAGGGGAAGGTACGAGCAGTACTTC | CATGRDRGRYEQYF
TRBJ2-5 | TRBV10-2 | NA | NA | TGCGCCACCTCAAACTACGGGGAGACCCAGTACTTC | CATSNYGETQYF
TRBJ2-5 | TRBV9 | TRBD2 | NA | TGTGCCAGCAGCGATCTCGGACTAGCGGGGGGACTGGGCGAGACCCAGTACTTC | CASSDLGLAGGLGETQYF
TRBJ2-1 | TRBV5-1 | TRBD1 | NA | TGCGCCAGCAGCCCGGGACAGGGTCGCAATGAGCAGTTCTTC | CASSPGQGRNEQFF
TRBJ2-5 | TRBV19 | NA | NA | TGTGCCAGTAGTGGTCAAGGCGGGGCGTGGGAGACCCAGTACTTC | CASSGQGGAWETQYF
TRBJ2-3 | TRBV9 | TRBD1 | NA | TGTGCCAGCAGCGTAGAAGCCGGACAGGGCACAGATACGCAGTATTTT | CASSVEAGQGTDTQYF
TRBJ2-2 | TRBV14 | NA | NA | TGTGCCAGCAGCCAAGTGCGGGGGACACCGAACACCGGGGAGCTGTTTTTT | CASSQVRGTPNTGELFF
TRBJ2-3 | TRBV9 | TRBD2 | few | TGTGCCAGCAGCGTAGAGGCTAGCGGCGGTACAGATACGCAGTATTTT | CASSVEASGGTDTQYF
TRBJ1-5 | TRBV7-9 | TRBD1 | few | TGTGCCAGCAGCCCTTGGACAGGGGGCAATCAGCCCCAGCATTTT | CASSPWTGGNQPQHF
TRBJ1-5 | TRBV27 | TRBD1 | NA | TGTGCCAGCGGTCGACAGGGACAGGGTCAGCCCCAGCATTTT | CASGRQGQGQPQHF